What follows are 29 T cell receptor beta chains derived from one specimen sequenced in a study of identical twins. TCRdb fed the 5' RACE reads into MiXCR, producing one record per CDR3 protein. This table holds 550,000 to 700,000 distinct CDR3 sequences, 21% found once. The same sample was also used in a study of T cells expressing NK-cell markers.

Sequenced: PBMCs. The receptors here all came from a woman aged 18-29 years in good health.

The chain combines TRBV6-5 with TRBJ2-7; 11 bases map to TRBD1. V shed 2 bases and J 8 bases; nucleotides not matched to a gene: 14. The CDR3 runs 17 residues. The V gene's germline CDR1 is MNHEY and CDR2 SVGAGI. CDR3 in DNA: TGTGCCAGCAGTTACCGTTCCCGTGGGACAGGGGGTGGTAAGCAGTACTTC. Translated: CASSYRSRGTGGGKQYF.

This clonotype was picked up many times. Here the CDR3 reads CSVLAGGTDTQYF. The CDR3 region has the DNA TGCAGCGTCCTAGCGGGGGGCACAGATACGCAGTATTTT. The rearrangement joins TRBV29-1 to TRBJ2-3; 10 bases fit TRBD2. The junction had 1 base not matched to a gene; V was cut back by 6 bases and J by 1 base. The CDR3 spans 13 residues. CDR1 is SQVTM, CDR2 ANQGSEA, per germline.

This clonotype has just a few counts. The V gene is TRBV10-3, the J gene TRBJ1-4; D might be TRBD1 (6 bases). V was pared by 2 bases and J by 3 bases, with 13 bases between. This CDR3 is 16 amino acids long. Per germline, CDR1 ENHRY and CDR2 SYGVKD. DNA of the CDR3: TGTGCCATCAGTGAGACCAGGGGATCGCCTAATGAAAAACTGTTTTTT. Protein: CAISETRGSPNEKLFF.

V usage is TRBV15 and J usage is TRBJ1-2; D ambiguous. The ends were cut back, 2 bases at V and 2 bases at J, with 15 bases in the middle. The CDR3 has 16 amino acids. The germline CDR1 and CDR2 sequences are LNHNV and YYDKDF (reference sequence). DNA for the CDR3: TGTGCCACCAGCAGACCCGGGAACAGACTAAACTATGGCTACACCTTC. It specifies CATSRPGNRLNYGYTF.

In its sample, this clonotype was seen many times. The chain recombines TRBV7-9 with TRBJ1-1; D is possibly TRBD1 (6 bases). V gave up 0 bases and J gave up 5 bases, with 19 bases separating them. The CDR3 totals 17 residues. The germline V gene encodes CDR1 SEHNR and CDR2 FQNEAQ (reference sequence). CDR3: CASSLARGNRVRTEAFF. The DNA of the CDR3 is TGTGCCAGCAGCTTAGCGCGCGGCAACAGGGTAAGAACTGAAGCTTTCTTT.

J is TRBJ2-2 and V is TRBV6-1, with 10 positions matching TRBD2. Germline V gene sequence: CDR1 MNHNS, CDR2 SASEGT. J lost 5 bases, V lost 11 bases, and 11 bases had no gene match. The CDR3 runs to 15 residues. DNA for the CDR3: TGTGCCTCCTTGGGCAGCGGGAGGGGAACCGGGGAGCTGTTTTTT. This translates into CASLGSGRGTGELFF.

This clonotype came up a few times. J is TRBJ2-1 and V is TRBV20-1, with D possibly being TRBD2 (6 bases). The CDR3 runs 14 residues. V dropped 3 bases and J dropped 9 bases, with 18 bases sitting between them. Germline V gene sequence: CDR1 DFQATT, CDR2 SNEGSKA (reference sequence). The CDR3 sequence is CSARRVAVGGEQFF. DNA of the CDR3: TGCAGTGCTAGGCGGGTAGCGGTCGGGGGTGAGCAGTTCTTC.

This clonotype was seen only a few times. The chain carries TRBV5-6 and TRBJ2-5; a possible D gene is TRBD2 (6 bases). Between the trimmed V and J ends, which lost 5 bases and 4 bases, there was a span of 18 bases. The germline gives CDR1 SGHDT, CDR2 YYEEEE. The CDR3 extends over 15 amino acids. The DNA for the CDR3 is TGTGCCAGCAGAGCCATCCGGGACTCCTCAGAGACCCAGTACTTC. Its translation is CASRAIRDSSETQYF.

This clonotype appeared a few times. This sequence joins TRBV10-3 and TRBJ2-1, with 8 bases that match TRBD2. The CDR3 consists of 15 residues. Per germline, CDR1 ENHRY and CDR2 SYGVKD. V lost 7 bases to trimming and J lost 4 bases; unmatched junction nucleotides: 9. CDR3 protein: CAITRVSGSYNEQFF. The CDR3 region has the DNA TGTGCCATCACGCGTGTAAGCGGGAGTTACAATGAGCAGTTCTTC.

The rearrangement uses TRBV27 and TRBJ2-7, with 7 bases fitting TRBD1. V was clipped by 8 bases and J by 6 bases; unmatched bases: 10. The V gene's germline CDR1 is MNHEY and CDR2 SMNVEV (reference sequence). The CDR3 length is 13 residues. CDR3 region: CASGLGGTFEQYF. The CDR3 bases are TGTGCCAGCGGCCTAGGGGGCACCTTCGAGCAGTACTTC.

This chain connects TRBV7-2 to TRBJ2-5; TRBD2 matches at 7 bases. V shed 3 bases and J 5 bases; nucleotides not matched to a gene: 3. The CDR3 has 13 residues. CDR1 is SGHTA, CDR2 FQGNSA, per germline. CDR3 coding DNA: TGTGCCAGCAGCTTTGGGACTACCGAGACCCAGTACTTC. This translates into CASSFGTTETQYF.

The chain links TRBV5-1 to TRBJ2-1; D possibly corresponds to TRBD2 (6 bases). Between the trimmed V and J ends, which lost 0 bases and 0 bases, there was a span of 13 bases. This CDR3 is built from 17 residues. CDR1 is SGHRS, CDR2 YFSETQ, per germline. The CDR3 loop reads CASSLDVGGSSYNEQFF. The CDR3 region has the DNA TGCGCCAGCAGCTTGGATGTGGGGGGTAGCTCCTACAATGAGCAGTTCTTC.

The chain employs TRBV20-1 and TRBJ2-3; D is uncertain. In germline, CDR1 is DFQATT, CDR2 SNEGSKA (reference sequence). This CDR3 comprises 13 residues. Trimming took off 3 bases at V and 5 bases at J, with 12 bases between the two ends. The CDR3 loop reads CSASPRGGDTQYF. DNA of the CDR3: TGCAGTGCTAGCCCTCGCGGCGGAGATACGCAGTATTTT.

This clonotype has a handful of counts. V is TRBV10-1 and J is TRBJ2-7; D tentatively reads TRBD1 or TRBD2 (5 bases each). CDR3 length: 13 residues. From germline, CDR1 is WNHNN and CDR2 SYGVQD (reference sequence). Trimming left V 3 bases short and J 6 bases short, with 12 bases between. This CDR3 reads CASSDRGRGEQYF. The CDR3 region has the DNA TGCGCCAGCAGTGATCGGGGTAGGGGCGAGCAGTACTTC.

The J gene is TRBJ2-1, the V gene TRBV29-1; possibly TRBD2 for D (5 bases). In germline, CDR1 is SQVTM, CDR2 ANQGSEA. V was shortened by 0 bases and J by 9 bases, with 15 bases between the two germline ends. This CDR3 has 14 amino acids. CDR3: CSVEDFGLETEQFF. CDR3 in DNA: TGCAGCGTTGAAGATTTCGGACTGGAAACTGAGCAGTTCTTC.

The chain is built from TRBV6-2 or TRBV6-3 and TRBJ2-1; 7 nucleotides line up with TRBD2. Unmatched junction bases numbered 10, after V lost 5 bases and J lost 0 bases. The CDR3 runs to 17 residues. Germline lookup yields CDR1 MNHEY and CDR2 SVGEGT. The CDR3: CASSPRVAGYSYNEQFF. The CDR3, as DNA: TGTGCCAGCAGTCCCCGGGTAGCGGGTTACTCCTACAATGAGCAGTTCTTC.

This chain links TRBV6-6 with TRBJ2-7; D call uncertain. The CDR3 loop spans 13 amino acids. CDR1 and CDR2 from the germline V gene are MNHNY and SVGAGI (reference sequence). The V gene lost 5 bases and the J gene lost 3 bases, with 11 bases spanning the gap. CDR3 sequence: CASSRPASYEQYF. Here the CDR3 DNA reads TGTGCCAGCAGTCGACCAGCCAGCTACGAGCAGTACTTC.

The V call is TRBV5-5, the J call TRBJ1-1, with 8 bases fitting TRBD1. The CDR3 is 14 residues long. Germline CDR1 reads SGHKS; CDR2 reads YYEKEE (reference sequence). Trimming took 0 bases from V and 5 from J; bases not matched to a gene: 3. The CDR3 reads CASSLGQGLTEAFF. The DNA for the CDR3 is TGTGCCAGCAGCTTGGGACAGGGGCTTACTGAAGCTTTCTTT.

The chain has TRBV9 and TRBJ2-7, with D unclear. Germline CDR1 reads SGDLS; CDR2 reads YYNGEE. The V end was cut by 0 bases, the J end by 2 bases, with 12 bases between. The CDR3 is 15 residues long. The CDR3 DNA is TGTGCCAGCAGCGTAGCTCCCGATCCCCCCTACGAGCAGTACTTC. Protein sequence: CASSVAPDPPYEQYF.

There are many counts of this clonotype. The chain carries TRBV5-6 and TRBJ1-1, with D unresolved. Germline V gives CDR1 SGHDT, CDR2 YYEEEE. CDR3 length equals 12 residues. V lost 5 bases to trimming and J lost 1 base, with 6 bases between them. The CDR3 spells CASRTENTEAFF. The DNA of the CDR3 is TGTGCCAGCAGGACGGAGAACACTGAAGCTTTCTTT. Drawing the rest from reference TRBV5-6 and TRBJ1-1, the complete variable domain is DAGVTQSPTHLIKTRGQQVTLRCSPKSGHDTVSWYQQALGQGPQFIFQYYEEEERQRGNFPDRFSGHQFPNYSSELNVNALLLGDSALYLCASRTENTEAFFGQGTRLTVV.

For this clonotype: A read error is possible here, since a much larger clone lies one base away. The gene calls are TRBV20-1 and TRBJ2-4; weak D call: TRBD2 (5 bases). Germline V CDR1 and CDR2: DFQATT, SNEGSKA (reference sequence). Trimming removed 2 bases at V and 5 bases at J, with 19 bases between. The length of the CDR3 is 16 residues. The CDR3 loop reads CSARIGVSLTENIQYF. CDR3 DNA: TGCAGTGCTAGAATCGGGGTCTCCCTTACCGAAAACATTCAGTACTTC.

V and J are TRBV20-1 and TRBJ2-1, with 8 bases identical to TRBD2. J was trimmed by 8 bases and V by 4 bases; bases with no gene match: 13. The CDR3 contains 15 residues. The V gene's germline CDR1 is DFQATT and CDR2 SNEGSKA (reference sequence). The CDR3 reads CSANRRVAGLHEQFF. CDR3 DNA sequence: TGCAGTGCTAATAGGCGGGTAGCGGGATTACATGAGCAGTTCTTC.

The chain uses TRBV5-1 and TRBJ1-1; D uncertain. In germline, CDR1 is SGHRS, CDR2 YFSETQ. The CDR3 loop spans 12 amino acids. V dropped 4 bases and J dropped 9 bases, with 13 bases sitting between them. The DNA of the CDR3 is TGCGCCAGCAGCCCTCTCGACGGTAAAGCTTTCTTT. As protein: CASSPLDGKAFF.

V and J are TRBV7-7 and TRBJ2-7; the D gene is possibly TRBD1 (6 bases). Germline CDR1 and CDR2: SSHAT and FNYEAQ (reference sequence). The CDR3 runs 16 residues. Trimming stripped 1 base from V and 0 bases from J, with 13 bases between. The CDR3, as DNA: TGTGCCAGCAGCTTAGGGGGGCCCGAGAGCTCCTACGAGCAGTACTTC. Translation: CASSLGGPESSYEQYF. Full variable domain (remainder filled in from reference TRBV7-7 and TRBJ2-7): GAGVSQSPRYKVTKRGQDVTLRCDPISSHATLYWYQQALGQGPEFLTYFNYEAQPDKSGLPSDRFSAERPEGSISTLTIQRTEQRDSAMYRCASSLGGPESSYEQYFGPGTRLTVT.

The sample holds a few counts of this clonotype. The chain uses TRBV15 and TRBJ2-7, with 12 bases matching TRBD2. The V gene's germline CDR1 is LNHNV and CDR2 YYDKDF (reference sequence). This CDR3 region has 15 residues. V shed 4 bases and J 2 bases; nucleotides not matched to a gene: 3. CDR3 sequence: CATSIRTSGTYEQYF. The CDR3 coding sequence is TGTGCCACCAGCATAAGGACTAGCGGGACCTACGAGCAGTACTTC.

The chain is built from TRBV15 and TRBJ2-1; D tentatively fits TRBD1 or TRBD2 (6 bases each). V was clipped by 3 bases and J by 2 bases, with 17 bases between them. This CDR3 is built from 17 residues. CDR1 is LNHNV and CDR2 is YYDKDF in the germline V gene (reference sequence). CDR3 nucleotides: TGTGCCACCAGCAGCGATAGAGGGGGGCTCGCCTACAATGAGCAGTTCTTC. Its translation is CATSSDRGGLAYNEQFF.

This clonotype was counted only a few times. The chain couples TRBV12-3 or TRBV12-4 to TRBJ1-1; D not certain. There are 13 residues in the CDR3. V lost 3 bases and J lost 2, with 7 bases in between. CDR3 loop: CASSFTINTEAFF. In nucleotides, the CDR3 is TGTGCCAGCAGTTTTACAATCAACACTGAAGCTTTCTTT.

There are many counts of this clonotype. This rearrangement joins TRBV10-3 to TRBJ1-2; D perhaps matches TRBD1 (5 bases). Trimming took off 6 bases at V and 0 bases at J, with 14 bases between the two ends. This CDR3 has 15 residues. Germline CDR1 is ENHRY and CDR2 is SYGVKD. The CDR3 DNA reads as TGTGCCATCAGCACTGGGGGGGTCGCTAACTATGGCTACACCTTC. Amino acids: CAISTGGVANYGYTF.

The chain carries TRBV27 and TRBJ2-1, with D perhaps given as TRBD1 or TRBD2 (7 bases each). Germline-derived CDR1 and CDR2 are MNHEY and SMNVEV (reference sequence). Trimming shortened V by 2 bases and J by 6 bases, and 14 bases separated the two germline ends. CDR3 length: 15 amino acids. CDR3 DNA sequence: TGTGCCAGCAGTTTAAACCCAGGGGGGGCCAATGAGCAGTTCTTC. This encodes CASSLNPGGANEQFF.